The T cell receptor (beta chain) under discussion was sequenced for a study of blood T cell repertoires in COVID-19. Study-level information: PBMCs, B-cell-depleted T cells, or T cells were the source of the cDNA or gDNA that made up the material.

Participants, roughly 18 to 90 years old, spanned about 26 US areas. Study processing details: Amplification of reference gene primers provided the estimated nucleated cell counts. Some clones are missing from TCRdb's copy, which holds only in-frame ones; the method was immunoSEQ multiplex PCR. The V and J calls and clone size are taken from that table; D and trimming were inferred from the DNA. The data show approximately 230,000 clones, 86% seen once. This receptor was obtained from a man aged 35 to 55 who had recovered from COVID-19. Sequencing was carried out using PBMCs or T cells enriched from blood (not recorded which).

Here the CDR3 reads CASAGTEPYEQYF. DNA for the CDR3: TGTGCCTCAGCGGGGACGGAACCATACGAGCAGTACTTC. This chain connects TRBV30 to TRBJ2-7, with 7 bases fitting TRBD2. In germline, CDR1 is GTSNPN, CDR2 SVGIG (reference sequence). V was pared by 7 bases and J by 4 bases, with 10 bases of the junction left unmatched. CDR3 length: 13 amino acids. Using reference TRBV30 and TRBJ2-7 for the parts outside the CDR3, the full variable domain is SQTIHQWPATLVQPVGSPLSLECTVEGTSNPNLYWYRQAAGRGLQLLFYSVGIGQISSEVPQNLSASRPQDRQFILSSKKLLLSDSGFYLCASAGTEPYEQYFGPGTRLTVT.